These T cell receptor beta chains were read from a single sample in a study of beta chain features in type 1 diabetes. Assay: immunoSEQ multiplex PCR; the TCRdb copy retains only in-frame clones and omits some. The sample records some 240,000 clones, under 20% being singletons. The specimen sequenced was naive CD4+ T cells from blood. These receptors all stem from a man aged 25 to 40 with type 1 diabetes. CDR3s include the opening cysteine and the closing phenylalanine or tryptophan. D genes are given only for firm matches. Size is omitted from some rows. Given values are once, few, many or a class for expanded clones.

J gene	D gene	clone size	V gene	CDR3 DNA	CDR3 protein
TRBJ1-2	TRBD1	NA	TRBV25-1	TGTGCCAGCACTCGAACAGGGGCATCTGGCTACACCTTC	CASTRTGASGYTF
TRBJ1-4	NA	NA	TRBV4-1	TGCGCCAGCAGCCAAGGACAAGTTCCAACTAATGAAAAACTGTTTTTT	CASSQGQVPTNEKLFF
TRBJ1-1	NA	NA	TRBV13	TGTGCCAGCAGCCCGCCTGAGAGCGCTGAAGCTTTCTTT	CASSPPESAEAFF
TRBJ2-1	TRBD2	NA	TRBV6-6	TGTGCCAGCAGTTACCCCGGGAGGGGCGATGAGCAGTTCTTC	CASSYPGRGDEQFF
TRBJ2-7	TRBD2	few	TRBV9	TGTGCCAGCAGCGTGACTAGCGGGTCCTACGAGCAGTACTTC	CASSVTSGSYEQYF
TRBJ2-5	NA	few	TRBV2	TGTGCCAGCACCTACAACCGACAGGCCAGATTCCAAGAGACCCAGTACTTC	CASTYNRQARFQETQYF
TRBJ2-1	TRBD2	few	TRBV6-5	TGTGCCAGCAGGGACTCTAGCGGGAGGGCCGATGAGCAGTTCTTC	CASRDSSGRADEQFF
TRBJ1-3	NA	NA	TRBV29-1	TGCAGCGCCACTCCGGACTTCTCTGGAAACACCATATATTTT	CSATPDFSGNTIYF
TRBJ1-1	NA	few	TRBV11-2	TGTGCCAGCAGCTTAGAGGGTCGGAACACTGAAGCTTTCTTT	CASSLEGRNTEAFF
TRBJ2-3	TRBD1	NA	TRBV23-1	TGCGCCAGCAGTCACTCCCAAACAGGGGGAGGCACAGATACGCAGTATTTT	CASSHSQTGGGTDTQYF
TRBJ2-7	NA	NA	TRBV28	TGTGCCAGCTGGATCCAGGGCTACGAGCAGTACTTC	CASWIQGYEQYF
TRBJ2-7	NA	NA	TRBV7-9	TGTGCCAGCAGCTTAGCGGGGGAGCGGCTCGAGCAGTACTTC	CASSLAGERLEQYF
TRBJ2-3	NA	few	TRBV27	TGTGCCAGCAGTCCAAGGACACGCCTCACAGATACGCAGTATTTT	CASSPRTRLTDTQYF